The T cell receptor (beta chain) under discussion was sequenced for a study of cytomegalovirus exposure and HLA in healthy donors. Study background: A subsequent analysis stated that the approximately 110 validation repertoires were run on the same platform as the roughly 670 first-cohort repertoires. Notes on the study in general: It was confirmed in vitro that a few of the CMV-associated chains were specific for CMV antigens. Most TCRs appeared rarely, but some public TCRs recurred in many donors.

Details on this clone: What it recognizes is unknown.

Clones were sequenced by immunoSEQ multiplex PCR, and TCRdb holds only the in-frame ones, with some missing. The sample lists 150,000 to 200,000 clones, roughly 91% occurring once. Germline V gives CDR1 MGHDK, CDR2 SYGVNS. V gave up 4 bases and J gave up 1 base, with 11 bases separating them. The CDR3 covers 15 residues. Sequenced: PBMCs. The genes are TRBV25-1 and TRBJ2-1; the D gene is possibly TRBD1 (5 bases). The clonotype was recovered from a man aged 18 to 29 in good health and CMV-seropositive. CDR3 in DNA: TGTGCCAGCAGTGGGGGCGGTGGGTCCTACAATGAGCAGTTCTTC. This translates into CASSGGGGSYNEQFF. Based on the CDR3 plus reference TRBV25-1 and TRBJ2-1, the full variable domain is EADIYQTPRYLVIGTGKKITLECSQTMGHDKMYWYQQDPGMELHLIHYSYGVNSTEKGDLSSESTVSRIRTEHFPLTLESARPSHTSQYLCASSGGGGSYNEQFFGPGTRLTVL.